This entry lists 2 T cell receptor beta chains sequenced from one sample in a study of T cell repertoires in cytomegalovirus infection. TCRdb processed the reads anew with MiXCR; each CDR3 protein has one entry. The table has about 740,000 distinct CDR3 sequences, roughly a third seen once; the top ten hold around 2.8%. The sequencing sample was made of PBMCs. These receptors all stem from a human donor in good health (CMV status not recorded). Some clones in this sample may be carry-over from other donors' samples.

This chain connects TRBV3-1 to TRBJ1-6; 7 positions agree with TRBD1. CDR3 size: 15 residues. The germline CDR1 and CDR2 sequences are LGHDT and YNNKEL (reference sequence). The V gene end was trimmed by 5 bases and the J gene end by 7 bases; junction bases not matched to a gene: 8. In nucleotides, the CDR3 is TGTGCCAGCAGCGTCCACAGGGGTGGAAATTCACCCCTCCACTTT. Translating it yields CASSVHRGGNSPLHF.

The sample holds many counts of this clonotype. The chain has TRBV12-3 or TRBV12-4 and TRBJ2-2, with 9 bases matching TRBD1. With 7 bases clipped from V and 4 bases from J, the junction kept 10 bases outside the gene matches. This CDR3 is 16 amino acids long. CDR3 in amino acids: CASTPLGQGLTGELFF. The CDR3 DNA reads as TGTGCCAGCACCCCTCTCGGACAGGGGCTCACCGGGGAGCTGTTTTTT.